The present entry profiles one TCR beta chain with its context. The target antigen is unknown. This sample was included in a study of T-cell memory formation after mild COVID-19. The study's findings and limits: CD4+ contracting clones were mainly CM and EM; CD8+ ones, EMRA. The pre-infection memory compartment contained some responding clones, suggesting cross-reactive memory joined. Clones contracting across day 15 to 85 had a balanced CD4/CD8 profile; later expanding clones leaned CD4+.

TCRdb re-derived calls from the 5' RACE reads in MiXCR, one entry per CDR3 protein. The table has about 200,000 distinct CDR3 sequences, just over 9.5% seen once. The CDR3 spans 13 residues. Trimming pared 3 bases from V and 14 bases from J, leaving 20 bases between. The germline gives CDR1 SGHKS, CDR2 YYEKEE (reference sequence). Sequenced sample: PBMCs or a T cell subset sorted from them (not recorded which). The chain combines TRBV5-5 with TRBJ2-5, with D perhaps assigned TRBD1 or TRBD2 (5 bases each). This TCR derives from a man aged 18-30 years who had mild COVID-19 (a few samples of this study predate the infection). Cell type and time point are not known. The CDR3, as DNA: TGTGCCAGCAGCTGGGAGTGGGCCCGGGACCCCTACTTC. Protein product: CASSWEWARDPYF.